The 5 T cell receptor beta chains below all came from one sample that was sequenced in a study of shared clonotypes between healthy human individuals. The protocol was immunoSEQ multiplex PCR, while the TCRdb copy is restricted to in-frame clones and leaves out a portion. The data show roughly 2 million clones, 90% to 95% seen once. Specimen: naive CD4+ T cells sorted from blood. Specified subset: CD45RA+ positively selected. The source of these receptors is a man aged 18 to 30 in good health.

This clone appeared a single time. The rearrangement uses TRBV2 and TRBJ2-2; D perhaps matches TRBD1 (5 bases). This CDR3 contains 15 residues. Trimming pared 4 bases from V and 3 bases from J, leaving 12 bases between. Germline CDR1 and CDR2: SNHLY and FYNNEI. CDR3 in DNA: TGTGCCAGCAGTGGAAAGGGGCCCCACACCGGGGAGCTGTTTTTT. Translated: CASSGKGPHTGELFF.

A remark on this clone: The sample contains more than one DNA sequence encoding this CDR3. This chain joins TRBV11-3 and TRBJ1-1, with 7 positions matching TRBD1. Germline-derived CDR1 and CDR2 are SGHNT and YENEEA. This CDR3 comprises 14 residues. V lost 5 bases to trimming and J lost 0 bases; unmatched junction nucleotides: 3. The chain's CDR3 is CASSRDRVNTEAFF. The CDR3 coding sequence is TGTGCCAGCAGCCGTGACAGGGTGAACACTGAAGCTTTCTTT. The complete variable domain, with remaining parts taken from reference TRBV11-3 and TRBJ1-1, reads EAGVVQSPRYKIIEKKQPVAFWCNPISGHNTLYWYLQNLGQGPELLIRYENEEAVDDSQLPKDRFSAERLKGVDSTLKIQPAELGDSAVYLCASSRDRVNTEAFFGQGTRLTVV.

As DNA, the CDR3 is TGTGCCAGCGGCTTTACCCGGGGCGGGAGCTGGACAGATACGCAGTATTTT. Translating it yields CASGFTRGGSWTDTQYF. The chain employs TRBV27 and TRBJ2-3, with TRBD2 matching 7 bases. V gave up 8 bases and J gave up 3 bases; unmatched junction bases: 17. Germline CDR1 is MNHEY and CDR2 is SMNVEV (reference sequence). The CDR3 spans 17 residues.

The chain employs TRBV2 and TRBJ2-7; tentative D call: TRBD2 (7 bases). The CDR3 length is 13 residues. From germline, CDR1 is SNHLY and CDR2 FYNNEI. Trimming cost V 7 bases and J 4 bases, with 14 bases left between them. The CDR3 coding sequence is TGTGCCAGCATGAGGGGGGGCACTTACGAGCAGTACTTC. Translation gives CASMRGGTYEQYF.

The chain joins TRBV6-5 to TRBJ2-3, with D perhaps TRBD2 (6 bases). The germline V gene encodes CDR1 MNHEY and CDR2 SVGAGI. Trimming left V 6 bases short and J 4 bases short, with 8 bases between. The CDR3 is 12 residues long. This CDR3 reads CASRGLSDTQYF. The CDR3 DNA reads TGTGCCAGCAGGGGACTGTCAGATACGCAGTATTTT.